This T cell receptor (beta chain) derives from a study of cytotoxic CD8 clonotypes in ibrutinib-treated CLL. Points on this clone: Antigen: not known.

Overall study findings and caveats: Once treatment began, public clonotypes, which were uncommon, contracted or stayed stable.

Frozen PBMC stocks contributed roughly 2.1 micrograms of genomic DNA to the TCR beta libraries. The CDR3 is 11 residues long. Using immunoSEQ multiplex PCR, the repertoire was profiled, and TCRdb retains in-frame clones only, with some absent. Among approximately 200,000 clones listed, around three quarters were seen once. The chain has TRBV21-1 and TRBJ2-7; no check of the table's D call, TRBD1, against the DNA was made. TRBV21-1 is a known pseudogene. The starting material was PBMCs, obtained after 24 months of ibrutinib treatment. The sequence derives from a human donor with chronic lymphocytic leukemia. Here the CDR3 reads CASRYRDRKYF. The CDR3 bases are TGTGCCAGCAGGTACAGGGACAGAAAGTACTTC.